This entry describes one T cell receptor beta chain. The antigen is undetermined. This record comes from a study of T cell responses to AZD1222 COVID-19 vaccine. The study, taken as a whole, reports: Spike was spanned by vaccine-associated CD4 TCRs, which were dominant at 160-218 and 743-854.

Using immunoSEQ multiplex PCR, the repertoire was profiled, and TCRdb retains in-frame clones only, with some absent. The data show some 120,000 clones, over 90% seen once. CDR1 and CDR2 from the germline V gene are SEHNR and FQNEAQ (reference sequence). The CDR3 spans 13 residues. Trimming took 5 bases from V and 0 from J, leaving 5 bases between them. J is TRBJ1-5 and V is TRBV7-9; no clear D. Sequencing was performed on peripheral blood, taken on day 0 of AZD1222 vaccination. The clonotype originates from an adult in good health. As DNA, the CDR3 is TGTGCCAGCAGCGTATATAGCAATCAGCCCCAGCATTTT. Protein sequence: CASSVYSNQPQHF.